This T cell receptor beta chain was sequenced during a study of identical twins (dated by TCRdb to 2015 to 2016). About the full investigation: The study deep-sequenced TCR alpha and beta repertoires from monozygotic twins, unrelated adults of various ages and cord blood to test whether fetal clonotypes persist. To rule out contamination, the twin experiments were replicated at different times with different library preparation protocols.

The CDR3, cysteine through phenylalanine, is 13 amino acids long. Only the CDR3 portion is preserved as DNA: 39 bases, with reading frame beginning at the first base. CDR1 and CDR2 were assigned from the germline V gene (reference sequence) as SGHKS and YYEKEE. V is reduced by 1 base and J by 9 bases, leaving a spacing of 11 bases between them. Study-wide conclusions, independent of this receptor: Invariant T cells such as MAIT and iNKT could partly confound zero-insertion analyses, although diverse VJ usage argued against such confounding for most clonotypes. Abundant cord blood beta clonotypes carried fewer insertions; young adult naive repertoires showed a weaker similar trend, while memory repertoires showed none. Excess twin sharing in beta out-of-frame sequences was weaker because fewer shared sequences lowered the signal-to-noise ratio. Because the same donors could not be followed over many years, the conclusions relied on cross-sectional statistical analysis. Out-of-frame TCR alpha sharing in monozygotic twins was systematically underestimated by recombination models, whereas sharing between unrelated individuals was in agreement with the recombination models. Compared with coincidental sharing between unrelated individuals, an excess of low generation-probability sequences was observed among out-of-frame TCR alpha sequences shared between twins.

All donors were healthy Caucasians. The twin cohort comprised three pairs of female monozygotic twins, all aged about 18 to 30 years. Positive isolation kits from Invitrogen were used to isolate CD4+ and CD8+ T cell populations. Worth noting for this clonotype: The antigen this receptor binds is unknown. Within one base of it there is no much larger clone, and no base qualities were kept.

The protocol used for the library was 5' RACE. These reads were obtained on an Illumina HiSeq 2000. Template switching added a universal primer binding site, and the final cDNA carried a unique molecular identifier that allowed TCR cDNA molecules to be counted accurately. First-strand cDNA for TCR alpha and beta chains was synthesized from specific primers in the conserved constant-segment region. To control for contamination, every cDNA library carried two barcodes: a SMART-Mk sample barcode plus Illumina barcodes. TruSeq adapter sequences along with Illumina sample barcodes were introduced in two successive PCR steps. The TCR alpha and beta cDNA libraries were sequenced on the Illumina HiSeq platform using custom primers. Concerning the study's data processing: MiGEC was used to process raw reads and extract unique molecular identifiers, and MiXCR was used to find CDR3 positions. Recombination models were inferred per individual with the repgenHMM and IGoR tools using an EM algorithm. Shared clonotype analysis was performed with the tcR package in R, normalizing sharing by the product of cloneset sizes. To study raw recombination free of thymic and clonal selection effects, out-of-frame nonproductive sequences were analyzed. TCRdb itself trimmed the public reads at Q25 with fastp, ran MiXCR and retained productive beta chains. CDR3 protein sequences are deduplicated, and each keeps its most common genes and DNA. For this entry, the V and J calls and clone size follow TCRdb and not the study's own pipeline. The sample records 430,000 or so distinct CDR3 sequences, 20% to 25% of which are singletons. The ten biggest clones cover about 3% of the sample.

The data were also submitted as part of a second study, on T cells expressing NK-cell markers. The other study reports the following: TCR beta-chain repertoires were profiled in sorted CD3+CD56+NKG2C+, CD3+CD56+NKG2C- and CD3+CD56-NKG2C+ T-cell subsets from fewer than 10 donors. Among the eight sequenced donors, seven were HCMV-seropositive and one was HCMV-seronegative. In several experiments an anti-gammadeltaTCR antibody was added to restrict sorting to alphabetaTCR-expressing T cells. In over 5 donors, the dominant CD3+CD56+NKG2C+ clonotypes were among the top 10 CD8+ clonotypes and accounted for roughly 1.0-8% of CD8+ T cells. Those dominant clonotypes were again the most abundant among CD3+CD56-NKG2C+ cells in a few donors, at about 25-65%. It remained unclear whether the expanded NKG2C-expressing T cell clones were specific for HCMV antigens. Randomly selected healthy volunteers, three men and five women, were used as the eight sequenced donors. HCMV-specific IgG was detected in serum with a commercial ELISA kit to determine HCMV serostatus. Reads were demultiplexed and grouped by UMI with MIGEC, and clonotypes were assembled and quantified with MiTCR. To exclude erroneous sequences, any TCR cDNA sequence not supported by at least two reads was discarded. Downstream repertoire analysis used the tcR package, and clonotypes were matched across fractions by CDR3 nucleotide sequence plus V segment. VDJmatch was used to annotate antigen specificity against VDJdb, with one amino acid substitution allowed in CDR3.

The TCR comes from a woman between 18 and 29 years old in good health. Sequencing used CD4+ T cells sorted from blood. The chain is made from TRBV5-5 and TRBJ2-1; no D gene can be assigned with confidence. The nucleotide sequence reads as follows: TGTGCCAGCAGCTTGCCCTCTCCGGGTGAGCAGTTCTTC. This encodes CASSLPSPGEQFF. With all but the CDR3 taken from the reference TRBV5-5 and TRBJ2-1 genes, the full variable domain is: DAGVTQSPTHLIKTRGQQVTLRCSPISGHKSVSWYQQVLGQGPQFIFQYYEKEERGRGNFPDRFSARQFPNYSSELNVNALLLGDSALYLCASSLPSPGEQFFGPGTRLTVL.